Listed below are T cell receptor beta chains from one sample, sequenced in a study of tumor-infiltrating lymphocytes in localized non-small cell lung cancer. Repertoires were generated with immunoSEQ multiplex PCR, while TCRdb's copy carries only in-frame clones and drops some. The sample includes about 12,000 clones, around four fifths seen only once; the top ten take roughly an eighth. Sequences were obtained from uninvolved lung tissue not adjacent to the tumor. These receptors originate from a human donor with non-small cell lung cancer. Both conserved end residues are trimmed from each CDR3. The order of the fields is J gene, V gene, CDR3 protein.

j_gene: TRBJ1-2
v_gene: TRBV19
CDR3aa: ASSFGQGIGST

j_gene: TRBJ1-2
v_gene: TRBV9
CDR3aa: ASTSGIDPAGFYGYT

j_gene: TRBJ2-1
v_gene: TRBV5-1
CDR3aa: ASSSDRGLSGEQF

j_gene: TRBJ1-2
v_gene: TRBV2
CDR3aa: ASNRDRGHGYT

j_gene: TRBJ2-6
v_gene: TRBV5-6
CDR3aa: ASSLQSGAFGANVLT

j_gene: TRBJ2-3
v_gene: TRBV25-1
CDR3aa: ATHSGGATDTQY

j_gene: TRBJ1-2
v_gene: TRBV19
CDR3aa: ASSSGTGTPNYGYT

j_gene: TRBJ2-3
v_gene: TRBV7-2
CDR3aa: ASSFGGTSGGADTQY

j_gene: TRBJ1-4
v_gene: TRBV7-3
CDR3aa: ASSWTGAPGEKLF

j_gene: TRBJ2-7
v_gene: TRBV29-1
CDR3aa: SVAGTGALRYEQY

j_gene: TRBJ2-6
v_gene: TRBV7-3
CDR3aa: ASSLNPGANVLT

j_gene: TRBJ1-2
v_gene: TRBV7-3
CDR3aa: ASSLDRFPGGYT

j_gene: TRBJ1-5
v_gene: TRBV18
CDR3aa: ASSPRQGAQPQH

j_gene: TRBJ1-2
v_gene: TRBV11-2
CDR3aa: ASSLDTLGNYGYT

j_gene: TRBJ1-1
v_gene: TRBV7-9
CDR3aa: ASSLLGGFGMNTEAF

j_gene: TRBJ1-4
v_gene: TRBV19
CDR3aa: ASSIGTGTNEKLF

j_gene: TRBJ1-5
v_gene: TRBV5-8
CDR3aa: ASSLRGRGQPQH

j_gene: TRBJ2-3
v_gene: TRBV5-6
CDR3aa: ASSLDGGPTDTQY

j_gene: TRBJ2-3
v_gene: TRBV4-3
CDR3aa: ASSQAGGPMGADTQY

j_gene: TRBJ2-7
v_gene: TRBV14
CDR3aa: ASSQLTHEQY

j_gene: TRBJ1-4
v_gene: TRBV18
CDR3aa: ASSAGTGDEKLF

j_gene: TRBJ2-1
v_gene: TRBV9
CDR3aa: ASSRLAGGSYNEQF

j_gene: TRBJ1-2
v_gene: TRBV5-5
CDR3aa: ASSQDRANYGYT

j_gene: TRBJ1-2
v_gene: TRBV29-1
CDR3aa: SVEAGHTTMSYT

j_gene: TRBJ2-2
v_gene: TRBV10-1
CDR3aa: ASSPLAKRGLSGELF

j_gene: TRBJ2-2
v_gene: TRBV11-2
CDR3aa: ASTQGAGELF

j_gene: TRBJ2-2
v_gene: TRBV10-3
CDR3aa: AISGPEGGGAVGELF

j_gene: TRBJ1-1
v_gene: TRBV10-1
CDR3aa: ASSSQGGNTEAF

j_gene: TRBJ2-6
v_gene: TRBV4-3
CDR3aa: ASSQDRVEIANVLT

j_gene: TRBJ2-7
v_gene: TRBV18
CDR3aa: ASSRNQGAYEQY

j_gene: TRBJ2-2
v_gene: TRBV4-1
CDR3aa: ASSRGGPSGELF

j_gene: TRBJ1-2
v_gene: TRBV4-3
CDR3aa: ASSHLGTGSQHGYT

j_gene: TRBJ2-3
v_gene: TRBV10-1
CDR3aa: ASSDSDLTQY

j_gene: TRBJ2-2
v_gene: TRBV10-1
CDR3aa: ASSAWTANTGELF

j_gene: TRBJ1-2
v_gene: TRBV5-1
CDR3aa: ASSTTGTGAHHNYGYT

j_gene: TRBJ1-5
v_gene: TRBV19
CDR3aa: ASSILGGNQPQH

j_gene: TRBJ2-2
v_gene: TRBV10-3
CDR3aa: AINERGGPVNTGELF

j_gene: TRBJ2-7
v_gene: TRBV15
CDR3aa: ATSLGTVQEQY

j_gene: TRBJ2-1
v_gene: TRBV15
CDR3aa: ATSRAGGNEQF

j_gene: TRBJ1-1
v_gene: TRBV9
CDR3aa: ASSVVGTGGEKTEAF

j_gene: TRBJ2-2
v_gene: TRBV7-2
CDR3aa: ASSLGPMNTGELF

j_gene: TRBJ1-2
v_gene: TRBV6-1
CDR3aa: ASSEQGNYGYT

j_gene: TRBJ2-1
v_gene: TRBV29-1
CDR3aa: SVGLEVQVNEQF

j_gene: TRBJ2-3
v_gene: TRBV7-2
CDR3aa: ASSSSSGLAGRPRAQY

j_gene: TRBJ1-2
v_gene: TRBV2
CDR3aa: ASSREGGYGYT

j_gene: TRBJ2-7
v_gene: TRBV11-2
CDR3aa: ASSLVSSGDYEQY

j_gene: TRBJ1-2
v_gene: TRBV6-6
CDR3aa: ASSGGTGGNYGYT

j_gene: TRBJ1-1
v_gene: TRBV10-1
CDR3aa: ASSESQGSAF

j_gene: TRBJ2-7
v_gene: TRBV6-1
CDR3aa: ASSEVGDEQY

j_gene: TRBJ2-1
v_gene: TRBV7-6
CDR3aa: ASSGDGKKQF

j_gene: TRBJ1-5
v_gene: TRBV7-2
CDR3aa: ASSWWTGGSRNQPQH

j_gene: TRBJ1-3
v_gene: TRBV19
CDR3aa: ASSRQPGQAAGNTIY

j_gene: TRBJ2-7
v_gene: TRBV5-8
CDR3aa: ASSHSGPSLWQY

j_gene: TRBJ2-1
v_gene: TRBV5-6
CDR3aa: ASSLPGTGGINEQF

j_gene: TRBJ1-3
v_gene: TRBV7-2
CDR3aa: ASSLYSGAGSGNTIY